The next 29 T cell receptor beta chains were all read from a single sample in a study of post-analysis software for immune sequencing data. Study results and caveats: Controls had lower frequencies than patients of about five TRBV segments, which included TRBV5-6, TRBV5-1 and TRBV20-1.

Carried by the TCR beta cDNA libraries were unique molecular identifiers. From the PCR reads, TCRdb called clonotypes with MiXCR, one entry per CDR3 protein. The sample includes hundreds of thousands of distinct CDR3 sequences, 25% to 30% of them seen just once. These receptors lack a known antigen. The sequenced sample was blood. These receptors all stem from a girl aged 10 to 17 with multiple sclerosis.

The J gene is TRBJ2-7, the V gene TRBV29-1, with 10 bases aligning to TRBD1. Germline assignment: CDR1 SQVTM and CDR2 ANQGSEA. CDR3 length equals 15 residues. Losses at the gene ends were 7 bases for V and 9 bases for J; bases not matched to a gene: 18. The CDR3 DNA is TGCAGCGGGTCGTCACCGGGACAGGGGATCAACGTGCAGTACTTC. It is translated as CSGSSPGQGINVQYF.

The chain links TRBV5-1 to TRBJ2-3; D possibly uses TRBD1 or TRBD2 (5 bases each). The ends were cut back, 0 bases at V and 0 bases at J, with 11 bases in the middle. This CDR3 has 16 amino acids. The germline V gene has CDR1 SGHRS and CDR2 YFSETQ. CDR3 loop: CASSLAGTGSTDTQYF. For the CDR3, the DNA is TGCGCCAGCAGCTTGGCCGGGACCGGTAGCACAGATACGCAGTATTTT.

This clonotype has a handful of counts. One base away lies a much larger clone, so this may be a sequencing read error. This sequence joins TRBV4-1 and TRBJ2-5; TRBD2 agrees at 7 bases. The J call is in doubt because the DNA end fits TRBJ2-7 better. The germline gives CDR1 MGHRA, CDR2 YSYEKL. This CDR3 is 13 amino acids long. CDR3 in amino acids: CASSQDGGDEQYF. The CDR3, as DNA: TGCGCCAGCAGCCAAGATGGGGGGGACGAGCAGTACTTC.

This clonotype was detected a few times. The junction shows a germline mismatch at one end, possibly a read error. The chain has TRBV20-1 and TRBJ2-7; TRBD2 agrees at 7 bases. Looked up from germline, CDR1 is DFQATT and CDR2 is SNEGSKA (reference sequence). The CDR3 sequence is 15 residues long. CDR3 loop: CSARDGGGPTYEQYF. CDR3 nucleotide sequence: TGTAGTGCTAGAGATGGCGGGGGTCCCACCTACGAGCAGTACTTC.

This clonotype was observed a few times. The CDR3 DNA reads as TGCAGTGCTAGAGACCCCGACACTGGCTGGGGAAACATTCAGTACTTC. It specifies CSARDPDTGWGNIQYF. The rearrangement links TRBV20-1 to TRBJ2-4; D remains ambiguous. This CDR3 region has 16 residues. The V gene lost 0 bases and the J gene lost 6 bases, with 18 bases spanning the gap. Per the germline V gene, CDR1 is DFQATT and CDR2 is SNEGSKA (reference sequence).

This clonotype was observed a handful of times. This chain joins TRBV20-1 and TRBJ1-2; 7 nucleotides line up with TRBD1. CDR1 and CDR2 (germline): DFQATT, SNEGSKA (reference sequence). The CDR3 has 15 residues. J gave up 3 bases and V 1 base, and 8 bases lay outside the gene matches. CDR3 protein: CSARGPQGIYYGYTF. CDR3 DNA: TGCAGTGCTAGAGGTCCACAGGGGATCTACTATGGCTACACCTTC.

In its sample, this clonotype was seen a few times. This chain links TRBV20-1 with TRBJ1-5; 9 bases align to TRBD1. The trim removed 2 bases at V and 5 bases at J, leaving 4 bases unmatched. The germline CDR1 and CDR2 sequences are DFQATT and SNEGSKA (reference sequence). The CDR3 runs 14 residues. The DNA for the CDR3 is TGCAGTGCTAGATCAGGACAGGGGTATCAGCCCCAGCATTTT. It encodes CSARSGQGYQPQHF.

This clonotype was seen a handful of times. The chain uses TRBV5-1 and TRBJ2-7; a weak D match, TRBD1 (6 bases). V was cut by 7 bases and J by 2 bases, with 16 bases left in between. The germline V gene encodes CDR1 SGHRS and CDR2 YFSETQ. CDR3 length: 14 residues. The CDR3 DNA is TGCGCCAGCGGAGCGAAGGACAGCACCTACGAGCAGTACTTC. Amino acid sequence: CASGAKDSTYEQYF. Combining the CDR3 with reference TRBV5-1 and TRBJ2-7 gives the whole variable domain KAGVTQTPRYLIKTRGQQVTLSCSPISGHRSVSWYQQTPGQGLQFLFEYFSETQRNKGNFPGRFSGRQFSNSRSEMNVSTLELGDSALYLCASGAKDSTYEQYFGPGTRLTVT.

The rearrangement links TRBV29-1 to TRBJ1-2; 7 bases fit TRBD1. The J segment lost 2 bases and the V segment lost 5 bases, leaving 5 bases of the junction unmatched. Germline assignment: CDR1 SQVTM and CDR2 ANQGSEA. The CDR3 extends over 13 amino acids. In DNA form, the CDR3 reads TGCAGCGTTTCAGGGGGGCGCAACTATGGCTACACCTTC. Encoded protein: CSVSGGRNYGYTF. The full variable domain, completed using reference TRBV29-1 and TRBJ1-2, is SAVISQKPSRDICQRGTSLTIQCQVDSQVTMMFWYRQQPGQSLTLIATANQGSEATYESGFVIDKFPISRPNLTFSTLTVSNMSPEDSSIYLCSVSGGRNYGYTFGSGTRLTVV.

The sample holds many counts of this clonotype. The chain combines TRBV20-1 with TRBJ1-2, with 8 bases matching TRBD1. Germline lookup yields CDR1 DFQATT and CDR2 SNEGSKA (reference sequence). J was trimmed by 3 bases and V by 0 bases; bases with no gene match: 3. This CDR3 comprises 14 residues. DNA for the CDR3: TGCAGTGCTAGAGAGCCAGGGGGCGACTATGGCTACACCTTC. As protein: CSAREPGGDYGYTF.

This clonotype was detected a few times. This chain joins TRBV20-1 and TRBJ2-5; 7 bases line up with TRBD1. The J segment lost 4 bases and the V segment lost 3 bases, leaving 11 bases of the junction unmatched. This CDR3 has 15 residues. Germline-derived CDR1 and CDR2 are DFQATT and SNEGSKA (reference sequence). As DNA, the CDR3 is TGCAGTGCTAGCATAGACTCCGGGACAGTAGAGACCCAGTACTTC. Amino acids: CSASIDSGTVETQYF.

This chain uses TRBV7-2 with TRBJ2-1, with TRBD2 identical over 7 bases. The assigned J gene may be wrong: the sequence end matches TRBJ2-7 better. This CDR3 has 15 amino acids. Germline V gene lookup returns CDR1 SGHTA and CDR2 FQGNSA. Written as DNA, the CDR3 is TGTGCCAGCAGCCAAGTTTCCATCGGGGGGAATGAGCAGTACTTC. Its protein is CASSQVSIGGNEQYF.

This clonotype was seen a few times. The chain couples TRBV20-1 to TRBJ2-4, with TRBD2 matching over 10 bases. Germline V gene sequence: CDR1 DFQATT, CDR2 SNEGSKA (reference sequence). This CDR3 region has 20 residues. With V trimmed by 5 bases and J by 7 bases, 26 bases remained unmatched. CDR3 nucleotide sequence: TGCAGTGCTGCGAACCCTAGGGACTTCTCTAGCGGGAGTTCGTGGAACATTCAGTACTTC. This codes for CSAANPRDFSSGSSWNIQYF.

This clonotype was observed a handful of times. V usage is TRBV29-1 and J usage is TRBJ1-5; D may be TRBD1 (6 bases). The CDR3 length is 14 residues. The germline V gene has CDR1 SQVTM and CDR2 ANQGSEA. V dropped 6 bases and J dropped 6 bases, with 18 bases sitting between them. The CDR3 is CSVRQGGLGQPQHF. DNA for the CDR3: TGCAGCGTGAGGCAAGGGGGTCTGGGTCAGCCCCAGCATTTT. The whole variable domain, remainder taken from reference TRBV29-1 and TRBJ1-5, is SAVISQKPSRDICQRGTSLTIQCQVDSQVTMMFWYRQQPGQSLTLIATANQGSEATYESGFVIDKFPISRPNLTFSTLTVSNMSPEDSSIYLCSVRQGGLGQPQHFGDGTRLSIL.

This clonotype showed up just a few times. This rearrangement joins TRBV5-1 to TRBJ2-1; 14 bases agree with TRBD2. V dropped 4 bases and J dropped 7; count of bases not matched to a gene: 7. Per the germline V gene, CDR1 is SGHRS and CDR2 is YFSETQ. This CDR3 spans 16 amino acids. The CDR3 protein is CASSSEGLAGANEQFF. DNA for the CDR3: TGCGCCAGCAGCAGCGAGGGACTAGCGGGGGCTAATGAGCAGTTCTTC. The full variable domain, completed using reference TRBV5-1 and TRBJ2-1, is KAGVTQTPRYLIKTRGQQVTLSCSPISGHRSVSWYQQTPGQGLQFLFEYFSETQRNKGNFPGRFSGRQFSNSRSEMNVSTLELGDSALYLCASSSEGLAGANEQFFGPGTRLTVL.

This clonotype was picked up a small number of times. The genes are TRBV6-5 and TRBJ2-2; a weak D match, TRBD2 (5 bases). This CDR3 comprises 15 residues. V lost 5 bases and J 4 bases, leaving 14 bases between the germline ends. Germline V gives CDR1 MNHEY, CDR2 SVGAGI. CDR3 protein: CASSPQRVGTGELFF. DNA for the CDR3: TGTGCCAGCAGTCCCCAGAGGGTGGGCACCGGGGAGCTGTTTTTT.

V is TRBV29-1 and J is TRBJ1-1, with 12 bases identical to TRBD1. Trimming took 7 bases from V and 1 from J; bases not matched to a gene: 4. This CDR3 has 14 residues. Germline V lookup: CDR1 SQVTM, CDR2 ANQGSEA. Here the CDR3 reads CSGDRGQGNTEAFF. The CDR3 DNA is TGCAGCGGGGACAGGGGGCAGGGGAACACTGAAGCTTTCTTT.

This chain links TRBV12-3 or TRBV12-4 with TRBJ1-1; TRBD1 might be the D (5 bases). There are 15 residues in the CDR3. V was clipped by 8 bases and J by 3 bases, with 19 bases between them. This CDR3 is CASSSKGTWDTEAFF. For the CDR3, the DNA is TGTGCCAGCTCCTCCAAAGGGACCTGGGACACTGAAGCTTTCTTT.

The V call is TRBV27, the J call TRBJ1-1, with D hard to call. CDR1 is MNHEY, CDR2 SMNVEV, per germline (reference sequence). The CDR3 is 13 residues long. With 5 bases removed from V and 4 bases from J, the gap between germline ends came to 11 bases. CDR3 nucleotides: TGTGCCAGCAGTCCCCTGTACGGCACTGAAGCTTTCTTT. It codes for CASSPLYGTEAFF.

V usage is TRBV11-2 and J usage is TRBJ2-5; TRBD2 aligns across 13 bases. This CDR3 contains 18 residues. Trimming removed 1 base from V and 5 bases from J; junction bases left unmatched: 10. Germline CDR1 and CDR2: SGHAT and FQNNGV. The CDR3 DNA is TGTGCCAGCAGCTTAGCCGGGACTAGCGGGGCCTTCGGGGAGACCCAGTACTTC. Translated, it gives CASSLAGTSGAFGETQYF. The whole variable domain, remainder taken from reference TRBV11-2 and TRBJ2-5, is EAGVAQSPRYKIIEKRQSVAFWCNPISGHATLYWYQQILGQGPKLLIQFQNNGVVDDSQLPKDRFSAERLKGVDSTLKIQPAKLEDSAVYLCASSLAGTSGAFGETQYFGPGTRLLVL.

The chain uses TRBV12-3 or TRBV12-4 and TRBJ1-2; D is possibly TRBD1 (6 bases). This CDR3 has 12 amino acids. Trimming took 6 bases from V and 8 from J, leaving 13 bases between them. The CDR3 is CASSQRDIGYTF. The CDR3 coding sequence is TGTGCCAGCAGCCAAAGGGACATAGGCTACACCTTC.

This clonotype was seen only a few times. The rearrangement uses TRBV7-2 and TRBJ2-2; the match to TRBD2 covers 7 bases. V was pared by 2 bases and J by 6 bases, with 9 bases of the junction left unmatched. Germline CDR1 SGHTA, CDR2 FQGNSA. This CDR3 is 16 amino acids long. CDR3 region: CASSLSAVRGAGELFF. The CDR3 region has the DNA TGTGCCAGCAGCTTATCGGCCGTTCGGGGGGCCGGGGAGCTGTTTTTT.

This chain uses TRBV27 with TRBJ2-5; a weak D match, TRBD1 (5 bases). Germline CDR1 and CDR2: MNHEY and SMNVEV (reference sequence). The CDR3 runs to 12 residues. V was clipped by 8 bases and J by 5 bases, with 12 bases between them. The CDR3 region is CASGRVRETQYF. The CDR3 region has the DNA TGTGCCAGCGGCAGGGTACGGGAGACCCAGTACTTC.

This clonotype was seen many times. One junction end disagrees with the germline gene, perhaps due to a read error. The V call is TRBV5-1, the J call TRBJ2-1; D unresolved. The CDR3 is 15 amino acids. From germline, CDR1 is SGHRS and CDR2 YFSETQ. CDR3 loop: CASSLAQSSYNEQFF. CDR3 sequence (DNA): TGTGCCAGCAGCTTGGCGCAGAGCTCCTACAATGAGCAGTTCTTC.

The chain joins TRBV28 to TRBJ1-1; perhaps TRBD1 as D (5 bases). Trimming stripped 4 bases from V and 1 base from J, with 19 bases between. The CDR3 consists of 17 residues. Germline CDR1 MDHEN, CDR2 SYDVKM. CDR3 protein: CASSSGGMVGKNTEAFF. CDR3 sequence (DNA): TGTGCCAGCAGTTCCGGGGGGATGGTGGGGAAGAACACTGAAGCTTTCTTT.

The chain has TRBV7-2 and TRBJ2-7; no firm D call. With 1 base removed from V and 7 bases from J, the gap between germline ends came to 14 bases. The CDR3 length is 14 residues. In germline, CDR1 is SGHTA, CDR2 FQGNSA. This CDR3 reads CASSLGSGGREQYF. CDR3 in DNA: TGTGCCAGCAGCTTAGGGTCTGGTGGACGAGAGCAGTACTTC.

This clonotype was picked up one time. This chain connects TRBV6-1 to TRBJ1-5, with D perhaps matching TRBD1 (5 bases). Per germline, CDR1 MNHNS and CDR2 SASEGT. This CDR3 has 17 residues. Trimming cost V 5 bases and J 1 base, with 18 bases left between them. The CDR3 loop reads CASSLRIPRGSNQPQHF. Written as DNA, the CDR3 is TGTGCCAGCAGTCTCAGAATTCCGAGGGGAAGCAATCAGCCCCAGCATTTT.

The gene calls are TRBV7-9 and TRBJ2-3; D possibly matches TRBD1 or TRBD2 (5 bases each). V lost 5 bases and J 6 bases, leaving 24 bases between the germline ends. This CDR3 is built from 17 residues. Germline V gene lookup returns CDR1 SEHNR and CDR2 FQNEAQ (reference sequence). The CDR3 spells CASSPVGPRDPRDTQYF. In nucleotides, the CDR3 is TGTGCCAGCAGCCCAGTGGGGCCGAGGGACCCGAGGGATACGCAGTATTTT.

This chain uses TRBV4-3 with TRBJ2-5; D might be TRBD1 or TRBD2, each matching 6 bases. The germline CDR1 and CDR2 sequences are LGHNA and YSLEER. The CDR3 runs to 14 residues. V lost 4 bases and J lost 5, with 14 bases in between. Here the CDR3 reads CASSPGASIETQYF. The CDR3 DNA reads TGCGCCAGCAGCCCGGGGGCCAGCATCGAGACCCAGTACTTC.